Below, 29 T cell receptor beta chains from the same sample are listed, as sequenced in a study of blood T cell repertoires in COVID-19. The assay was immunoSEQ multiplex PCR, and TCRdb's table has in-frame clones only and misses some. The sample has around 60,000 clones; 86% are singletons. The sequenced material came from peripheral blood. These receptor sequences come from a human donor in a cohort sampled during active COVID-19.

J is TRBJ1-1 and V is TRBV7-9; D is unresolved. This CDR3 region has 13 residues. Per the germline V gene, CDR1 is SEHNR and CDR2 is FQNEAQ (reference sequence). The V gene lost 2 bases and the J gene lost 4 bases, with 8 bases spanning the gap. Here the CDR3 reads CASSLQVRTEAFF. The CDR3, as DNA: TGTGCCAGCAGCTTACAGGTCCGCACTGAAGCTTTCTTT.

This rearrangement joins TRBV12-3 or TRBV12-4 to TRBJ2-5; 7 bases agree with TRBD1. The CDR3 runs 13 residues. V lost 5 bases and J lost 2; bases outside the gene matches: 2. The CDR3 is CASSRTGQETQYF. The DNA of the CDR3 is TGTGCCAGCAGTCGGACAGGACAAGAGACCCAGTACTTC.

The chain is built from TRBV3-1 (or the pseudogene TRBV3-2) and TRBJ1-2, with 7 bases identical to TRBD1. Per germline, CDR1 LGHDT and CDR2 YNNKEL (reference sequence). V was pared by 2 bases and J by 4 bases, with 7 bases of the junction left unmatched. The CDR3 extends over 15 amino acids. The CDR3 here is CASSQRTRDSYGYTF. The DNA of the CDR3 is TGTGCCAGCAGCCAAAGGACCCGGGACAGCTATGGCTACACCTTC.

V usage is TRBV5-1 and J usage is TRBJ2-7, with 8 bases fitting TRBD2. V lost 0 bases, J lost 1 base, and 9 bases stayed unmatched. The CDR3 is made up of 17 amino acids. Per germline, CDR1 SGHRS and CDR2 YFSETQ. CDR3 coding DNA: TGCGCCAGCAGCTTGGAAGGACTAGCCGATGTTTCCTACGAGCAGTACTTC. This gives the protein CASSLEGLADVSYEQYF. The entire variable domain, with the rest obtained from reference TRBV5-1 and TRBJ2-7, is as follows: KAGVTQTPRYLIKTRGQQVTLSCSPISGHRSVSWYQQTPGQGLQFLFEYFSETQRNKGNFPGRFSGRQFSNSRSEMNVSTLELGDSALYLCASSLEGLADVSYEQYFGPGTRLTVT.

The J gene is TRBJ2-2, the V gene TRBV7-3, with a weak D call TRBD1 (6 bases). The CDR3 covers 13 residues. Germline V gene data show CDR1 as SGHTA and CDR2 as FQGTGA. Deletions cut 2 bases from V and 5 bases from J, with 6 bases between. The CDR3 nucleotides read TGTGCCAGCAGCTTACAGGGGACCGGGGAGCTGTTTTTT. Its translation is CASSLQGTGELFF.

The chain has TRBV3-1 (or the pseudogene TRBV3-2) and TRBJ2-3; no firm D call. Germline V gene lookup returns CDR1 LGHDT and CDR2 YNNKEL (reference sequence). CDR3 length: 12 amino acids. The V and J ends lost 1 base and 9 bases respectively, with 8 bases between them. Written as DNA, the CDR3 is TGTGCCAGCAGCCAAGGGCCTGGCACGCAGTATTTT. Protein sequence: CASSQGPGTQYF.

The V gene is TRBV4-2, the J gene TRBJ2-1, with D perhaps TRBD1 (6 bases). CDR3 length equals 15 residues. Germline V gives CDR1 LGHNA, CDR2 YNFKEQ. The V gene lost 6 bases and the J gene lost 2 bases, with 14 bases spanning the gap. For the CDR3, the DNA is TGTGCCAGCAGGCACCCCGGGACAACCTACAATGAGCAGTTCTTC. Translated, it gives CASRHPGTTYNEQFF.

This clone was seen only once. This chain joins TRBV19 and TRBJ1-2, with TRBD1 matching over 7 bases. The germline V gene has CDR1 LNHDA and CDR2 SQIVND (reference sequence). The CDR3 runs to 16 residues. V lost 4 bases to trimming and J lost 2 bases; unmatched junction nucleotides: 10. CDR3 amino acids: CASSKYHRGENYGYTF. CDR3 sequence (DNA): TGTGCCAGTAGTAAATATCACAGGGGCGAAAACTATGGCTACACCTTC.

The chain carries TRBV7-2 and TRBJ1-1; perhaps TRBD1 as D (6 bases). V dropped 3 bases and J dropped 5 bases, with 13 bases sitting between them. Germline values: CDR1 SGHTA, CDR2 FQGNSA. There are 14 residues in the CDR3. The CDR3 coding sequence is TGTGCCAGCAGCTTGCGGACAGCCTTTACTGAAGCTTTCTTT. Protein: CASSLRTAFTEAFF.

The CDR3 nucleotides read TGTGCCAGCAGCCCCTTAGTGAGCTCCTATAATTCACCCCTCCACTTT. Its translation is CASSPLVSSYNSPLHF. The chain links TRBV3-1 (or the pseudogene TRBV3-2) to TRBJ1-6, with no clear D. Trimming took off 4 bases at V and 0 bases at J, with 10 bases between the two ends. The CDR3 sequence is 16 residues long. Germline V gene data show CDR1 as LGHDT and CDR2 as YNNKEL (reference sequence).

V and J are TRBV7-3 and TRBJ2-5; weak D call: TRBD2 (6 bases). CDR1 is SGHTA and CDR2 is FQGTGA in the germline V gene. The CDR3 runs to 13 residues. V dropped 5 bases and J dropped 3 bases, with 10 bases sitting between them. The CDR3 coding sequence is TGTGCCAGCAGCCCCTGGGGGGAAGAGACCCAGTACTTC. Translating it yields CASSPWGEETQYF.

The chain couples TRBV28 to TRBJ1-4, with D possibly matching TRBD1 (5 bases). CDR1 and CDR2 (germline): MDHEN, SYDVKM. The CDR3 runs 14 residues. Trimming pared 8 bases from V and 8 bases from J, leaving 18 bases between. CDR3 in amino acids: CASSIGGLGEKLFF. CDR3 DNA: TGTGCCAGCTCAATCGGGGGTCTTGGAGAAAAACTGTTTTTT.

The chain is built from TRBV29-1 and TRBJ2-5, with TRBD1 matching 8 bases. The germline CDR1 and CDR2 sequences are SQVTM and ANQGSEA. Losses at the gene ends were 6 bases for V and 4 bases for J; bases not matched to a gene: 4. This CDR3 has 12 amino acids. CDR3 in DNA: TGCAGCGTCGTAGACAGGGGAGAGACCCAGTACTTC. This gives the protein CSVVDRGETQYF.

The rearrangement links TRBV6-5 to TRBJ1-1; 7 bases fit TRBD1. The V gene's germline CDR1 is MNHEY and CDR2 SVGAGI. Unmatched junction bases numbered 7, after V lost 2 bases and J lost 10 bases. The CDR3 length is 13 residues. The DNA for the CDR3 is TGTGCCAGCAGTTACGGGACAGATTCCAGAGCTTTCTTT. It encodes CASSYGTDSRAFF.

The V gene is TRBV7-3, the J gene TRBJ2-1; TRBD1 agrees at 7 bases. The CDR3 spans 14 residues. The V gene's germline CDR1 is SGHTA and CDR2 FQGTGA. Trimming removed 4 bases from V and 8 bases from J; junction bases left unmatched: 8. The DNA of the CDR3 is TGTGCCAGCAGCTCGACAGGGCCCGGGGATGAGCAGTTCTTC. Its protein product is CASSSTGPGDEQFF.

The rearrangement links TRBV6-6 to TRBJ2-7; TRBD2 matches 8 bases. Germline loops: CDR1 MNHNY, CDR2 SVGAGI (reference sequence). V trimming: 1 base; J trimming: 4 bases; junction bases outside the gene matches: 6. The CDR3 has 15 amino acids. The CDR3 region has the DNA TGTGCCAGCAGTTACTTCGGGAGGGCCGGATACGAGCAGTACTTC. Protein product: CASSYFGRAGYEQYF.

The chain couples TRBV19 to TRBJ1-1; 7 bases match TRBD1. The V gene end was trimmed by 3 bases and the J gene end by 2 bases; junction bases not matched to a gene: 3. Looked up from germline, CDR1 is LNHDA and CDR2 is SQIVND (reference sequence). The CDR3 spans 14 residues. The CDR3 region is CASSIRGTNTEAFF. Written as DNA, the CDR3 is TGTGCCAGTAGTATCAGGGGGACCAACACTGAAGCTTTCTTT.

The V and J genes are TRBV12-5 and TRBJ2-3; possibly TRBD1 for D (5 bases). Germline lookup yields CDR1 LGHNT and CDR2 FRNRAP. The CDR3 loop spans 16 amino acids. V lost 1 base, J lost 5 bases, and 16 bases lay in between. CDR3 sequence (DNA): TGTGCTAGTGGTTTGGGAAACCCTCAGGGCGGAGATACGCAGTATTTT. Encoded protein: CASGLGNPQGGDTQYF.

The chain employs TRBV24-1 and TRBJ2-1; tentative D call: TRBD2 (8 bases). The germline V gene encodes CDR1 KGHDR and CDR2 SFDVKD. The V gene lost 9 bases and the J gene lost 6 bases, with 20 bases spanning the gap. This CDR3 has 15 amino acids. CDR3 residues: CATDRAGAGGNEQFF. The CDR3 DNA reads as TGTGCCACCGATCGAGCGGGAGCAGGGGGCAATGAGCAGTTCTTC.

This CDR3 is CASSFGTILTREKLFF. The CDR3 nucleotides read TGTGCCAGCAGCTTTGGGACTATACTTACAAGAGAGAAACTGTTTTTT. The chain uses TRBV11-1 and TRBJ1-4; D possibly corresponds to TRBD1 (5 bases). Trimming pared 3 bases from V and 11 bases from J, leaving 22 bases between. Germline V gene lookup returns CDR1 SGHAT and CDR2 FQDESV (reference sequence). CDR3 length: 16 residues.

In its sample, this clone was seen a few times. The gene calls are TRBV30 and TRBJ1-2; a weak D match, TRBD1 (5 bases). The CDR3 sequence is 11 residues long. Germline CDR1 GTSNPN, CDR2 SVGIG (reference sequence). Trimming shortened V by 3 bases and J by 4 bases, and 6 bases separated the two germline ends. The CDR3 bases are TGTGCCTGGAGCAGGGTCTATGGCTACACCTTC. Its protein product is CAWSRVYGYTF.

The chain has TRBV18 and TRBJ1-5, with D maybe TRBD1 (6 bases). V was trimmed by 2 bases and J by 2 bases, leaving 10 bases between them. Germline assignment: CDR1 KGHSH and CDR2 LQKENI. The CDR3 runs to 15 residues. CDR3 residues: CASSPADSGNQPQHF. CDR3 DNA sequence: TGTGCCAGCTCACCAGCGGACAGCGGCAATCAGCCCCAGCATTTT. Using reference TRBV18 and TRBJ1-5 for the parts outside the CDR3, the full variable domain is NAGVMQNPRHLVRRRGQEARLRCSPMKGHSHVYWYRQLPEEGLKFMVYLQKENIIDESGMPKERFSAEFPKEGPSILRIQQVVRGDSAAYFCASSPADSGNQPQHFGDGTRLSIL.

In the case of this clone: A read error is possible here, since a much larger clone lies one base away. Other nucleotide sequences from this sample produce the same CDR3. The chain is built from TRBV4-1 and TRBJ2-3; 7 bases fit TRBD2. Looked up from germline, CDR1 is MGHRA and CDR2 is YSYEKL. The CDR3 has 15 amino acids. J lost 0 bases, V lost 3 bases, and 3 bases had no gene match. CDR3 nucleotides: TGCGCCAGCAGCCATTTTAGCGGGAGCACAGATACGCAGTATTTT. This encodes CASSHFSGSTDTQYF.

The chain couples TRBV6-6 to TRBJ1-2; 7 nucleotides agree with TRBD1. Germline values: CDR1 MNHNY, CDR2 SVGAGI (reference sequence). J lost 3 bases, V lost 9 bases, and 4 bases had no gene match. The CDR3 extends over 12 amino acids. CDR3 DNA sequence: TGTGCCAGTCTTCAGGGGGACTATGGCTACACCTTC. Translating gives CASLQGDYGYTF.

This clone was counted between two and nine times. The gene calls are TRBV7-8 and TRBJ1-6; D might be TRBD1 (6 bases). Germline-derived CDR1 and CDR2 are SGHVS and FQNEAQ. V lost 5 bases and J lost 8, with 13 bases in between. The CDR3 has 14 amino acids. CDR3 loop: CASSQTGRDSPLHF. CDR3 bases: TGTGCCAGCAGCCAAACAGGGAGGGATTCACCCCTCCACTTT. Full variable domain (rest looked up from reference TRBV7-8 and TRBJ1-6): GAGVSQSPRYKVAKRGQDVALRCDPISGHVSLFWYQQALGQGPEFLTYFQNEAQLDKSGLPSDRFFAERPEGSVSTLKIQRTQQEDSAVYLCASSQTGRDSPLHFGNGTRLTVT.

V is TRBV27 and J is TRBJ1-2; perhaps TRBD1 as D (5 bases). V gave up 9 bases and J gave up 8 bases, with 19 bases separating them. Germline V gene data show CDR1 as MNHEY and CDR2 as SMNVEV (reference sequence). The CDR3 is made up of 13 amino acids. CDR3: CASKPGEGGGYTF. The CDR3 region has the DNA TGTGCCAGTAAGCCGGGGGAAGGTGGGGGCTACACCTTC.

This chain connects TRBV2 to TRBJ1-5; possible D gene TRBD1, 5 bases. The V end lost 3 bases, the J end lost 7 bases, and 13 bases lay between the germline ends. The CDR3 has 14 residues. Germline-derived CDR1 and CDR2 are SNHLY and FYNNEI. CDR3 DNA: TGTGCCAGCAGTGAGGGGGGTAGGGGCCAGCCCCAGCATTTT. It translates to CASSEGGRGQPQHF.

The rearrangement uses TRBV18 and TRBJ1-6; D gene uncertain. The V gene lost 1 base and the J gene lost 15 bases, with 13 bases spanning the gap. This CDR3 comprises 13 residues. CDR1 is KGHSH and CDR2 is LQKENI in the germline V gene. Written as DNA, the CDR3 is TGTGCCAGCTCACCACAAACGGGTGTTGGCCTCCACTTT. This encodes CASSPQTGVGLHF.

The chain recombines TRBV5-1 with TRBJ1-5; D call uncertain. Trimming shortened V by 0 bases and J by 6 bases, and 7 bases separated the two germline ends. The CDR3 runs to 13 residues. Germline assignment: CDR1 SGHRS and CDR2 YFSETQ. CDR3 coding DNA: TGCGCCAGCAGCTTGGTAACTGGTCAGCCCCAGCATTTT. This codes for CASSLVTGQPQHF.